This T cell receptor (beta chain) is drawn from a study of graft-versus-host responses after intestinal transplantation (dated by TCRdb to the early 2020s). Regarding the research as a whole: The transplants that recipients received were multivisceral, liver-intestinal, or isolated intestinal. All recipients received anti-thymocyte globulin induction followed by maintenance tacrolimus and steroids for about three years. After intestinal transplantation, graft-versus-host and host-versus-graft alloreactive T cell clones were followed in the graft, circulation and bone marrow using bulk TCR-beta CDR3 sequencing. To identify alloreactive clones, pre-transplant mixed lymphocyte reaction products were sequenced and compared with unstimulated pre-transplant donor and recipient T cells. A cohort of fewer than 25 intestinal transplant recipients, including one retransplant, was enrolled, and 3 patients lacking pretransplant specimens were excluded. A peak of at least 4% donor T cells among recipient peripheral blood mononuclear cells was the definition used for donor T cell macrochimerism. Rather than being sequenced by the commercial service, samples from a few later patients were sequenced in-house on an Illumina MiSeq and processed with MiXCR. General conclusions and limits of the study: The relatively low number and heterogeneity of intestinal transplant patients limited the conclusions. GvH clones were detected in recipient bone marrow, and some appeared earlier in ileal mucosa or blood, consistent with an intestinal mucosal origin. Early after transplant, peak levels of circulating GvH clones were found to be associated with declines in HvG clones. Patients with donor T cell macrochimerism had high GvH to HvG T cell clonal ratios in their allografts.

The time point label, as the study defines it: cells obtained before transplantation from donor or recipient. CD3+CD4+ and CD3+CD8+ populations were FACS-sorted from unstimulated pre-transplant donor and recipient cells taken from spleen or lymph nodes. Note on this clone: No antigen is known for it. One base away there is no much larger clone; base qualities are not given.

Receptor amplification or capture employed the immunoSEQ multiplex PCR assay. For most patients, genomic DNA was isolated with the Qiagen DNeasy Blood and Tissue Kit and shipped frozen to Adaptive Biotechnologies for TCR sequencing. For most patients, high-throughput TCR-beta CDR3 sequencing of genomic DNA was performed by Adaptive Biotechnologies. Concerning the study's data processing: TCR sequencing data for more than 15 patients were retrieved from Adaptive's ImmunoSEQ software; a few other patients were processed with MiXCR and VDJtools. CD4 versus CD8 sorting errors were corrected by removing sequences found in both subsets at a frequency ratio below 5:1. Because the origin of CDR3 nucleotide sequences shared between donor and recipient could not be assigned, those sequences were removed. To count as alloreactive, a clone needed at least 2-fold expansion over unstimulated cells and a minimum CFSE-low frequency of 0.002% (template counts) or 0.001% (read counts). Mappable clones were those detected in sequenced pre-transplant spleen, lymph node, or MLR CFSE-low populations of the donor or recipient. Cumulative frequency of alloreactive clones was calculated as a percentage of all sequences weighted by copy number. TCRdb limited this immuneACCESS table to in-frame rearrangements with V and J called. A share of clones is missing; checked studies link under half to unresolved V genes, and the rest is unexplained. V, J and clone size reflect that table, while D and trimming were determined from the DNA. Counted in this sample were more than 85,000 clones; under 95% of them appeared once. The leading ten clones occupy roughly 0.069% of the sample.

CDR1 and CDR2 were assigned from the germline V gene as LGHNA and YNFKEQ. V drops 1 base and J drops 0 bases, leaving 13 bases in between. CDR3 length: 17 amino acids, cysteine to phenylalanine. The DNA shown is the 51-base CDR3, in frame from base 1. Here the sequenced sample was unstimulated CD8+ T cells sorted from spleen or lymph node cells, taken before transplant. The chain employs TRBV4-2 and TRBJ1-3; the D gene is unclear. This TCR was recovered from a human donor who was the organ donor for an intestinal transplant. CDR3 reads: CASSQVWRLSSGNTIYF. The DNA sequence reads TGTGCCAGCAGCCAAGTGTGGCGACTAAGCTCTGGAAACACCATATATTTT.